The present T cell receptor (beta chain) was sequenced within a study of cytomegalovirus exposure and HLA in healthy donors. Study conclusions and caveats: The majority of TCR sequences were rare, yet some public TCRs appeared in many donors. A subsequent analysis found that TCR clusters from the first cohort also tended to co-occur in the 120 validation repertoires, with about 95% of cluster scores above 0.

Clones were read by immunoSEQ multiplex PCR, and TCRdb kept only the in-frame ones, dropping some. The sample holds roughly 150,000 clones, roughly 96% seen once. Donors were drawn from the approximately 120-subject validation cohort, separate from the roughly 670-subject first cohort. Trimming left V 0 bases short and J 4 bases short, with 15 bases between. Germline CDR1 reads LNHDA; CDR2 reads SQIVND (reference sequence). The CDR3 covers 17 residues. As regards this clone: Its matching antigen is unknown.

Sequencing input: PBMCs. The rearrangement joins TRBV19 to TRBJ2-2; D might be TRBD2 (5 bases). This clonotype was sampled from a woman aged 18-29 years in good health and CMV-seronegative. CDR3 nucleotide sequence: TGTGCCAGTAGTATAGATCGACGGGGAAGGCCCACCGGGGAGCTGTTTTTT. It translates to CASSIDRRGRPTGELFF. Complete variable domain (other parts from reference TRBV19 and TRBJ2-2): DGGITQSPKYLFRKEGQNVTLSCEQNLNHDAMYWYRQDPGQGLRLIYYSQIVNDFQKGDIAEGYSVSREKKESFPLTVTSAQKNPTAFYLCASSIDRRGRPTGELFFGEGSRLTVL.